These T cell receptor beta chains were read from a single sample in a study of CD8 T cells in ankylosing spondylitis. TCRdb redid the calling of the 5' RACE reads with MiXCR, one entry per CDR3 protein. This table has roughly 490,000 distinct CDR3 sequences, approximately 5.3% appearing once. The sample was blood, either unsorted or a sorted T cell fraction (not recorded which). These receptors were collected from a male donor with ankylosing spondylitis. CDR3s include the opening cysteine and the closing phenylalanine or tryptophan. A D gene is named only where the DNA matches it firmly. A clone size is listed for some rows: how often the clone was seen (once, few, many), or a class if it is expanded.

J | size | D | V | CDR3 | DNA
TRBJ2-7 | many | NA | TRBV29-1 | CSVEDNGDEQYF | TGCAGCGTTGAAGATAACGGGGATGAGCAGTACTTC
TRBJ2-7 | many | NA | TRBV28 | CASSFRDEQYF | TGTGCCAGCAGTTTTCGCGACGAGCAGTACTTC
TRBJ2-7 | many | TRBD2 | TRBV5-1 | CASSPEAGGYEQYF | TGCGCCAGCAGCCCCGAGGCGGGGGGCTACGAGCAGTACTTC
TRBJ2-5 | many | NA | TRBV3-1 | CASSQAYSGSETQYF | TGTGCCAGCAGCCAAGCCTATTCAGGGTCGGAGACCCAGTACTTC
TRBJ2-7 | many | TRBD2 | TRBV7-2 | CASSKGLEGEQYF | TGTGCCAGCAGCAAGGGACTAGAGGGCGAGCAGTACTTC
TRBJ2-5 | many | NA | TRBV29-1 | CSVDDRAGTQYF | TGCAGCGTAGACGACCGGGCGGGGACCCAGTACTTC
TRBJ2-2 | NA | NA | TRBV4-2 | CASSQPAGTYGPRASGELFF | TGTGCCAGCAGCCAACCGGCCGGGACCTACGGGCCCCGAGCGTCCGGGGAGCTGTTTTTT
TRBJ2-3 | many | TRBD2 | TRBV24-1 | CATSTLAESQYF | TGTGCCACCAGTACCCTAGCGGAATCGCAGTATTTT
TRBJ2-7 | NA | TRBD1 | TRBV5-5 | CASSLVGQGSYEQYF | TGTGCCAGCAGCTTGGTGGGACAGGGCTCCTACGAGCAGTACTTC
TRBJ2-1 | many | NA | TRBV7-9 | CASSRGAREQFF | TGTGCCAGCAGCCGAGGAGCAAGGGAGCAGTTCTTC
TRBJ1-2 | many | NA | TRBV5-1 | CASSPGGRLNYGYTF | TGCGCCAGCAGCCCTGGGGGGCGCCTTAACTATGGCTACACCTTC
TRBJ2-1 | few | TRBD2 | TRBV24-1 | CATSDRWEGYNEQFF | TGTGCCACCAGTGATAGGTGGGAGGGGTACAATGAGCAGTTCTTC
TRBJ2-3 | many | TRBD1 | TRBV6-2/TRBV6-3 | CASSTGTGGKDTQYF | TGTGCCAGCAGCACCGGGACAGGGGGAAAAGATACGCAGTATTTT
TRBJ2-7 | NA | NA | TRBV6-2/TRBV6-3 | CASSSTTRRTYEQYF | TGTGCCAGCAGTTCCACCACTAGACGCACCTACGAGCAGTACTTC
TRBJ2-7 | many | NA | TRBV10-3 | CAIRQLRGDEQYF | TGTGCCATCAGGCAGTTAAGGGGAGACGAGCAGTACTTC
TRBJ1-1 | many | NA | TRBV12-3/TRBV12-4 | CASSLYMNTEAFF | TGTGCCAGCAGCCTATACATGAACACTGAAGCTTTCTTT
TRBJ1-3 | many | TRBD1 | TRBV10-3 | CAITPGTGRSSGNTIYF | TGTGCCATCACACCCGGGACAGGTCGGAGCTCTGGAAACACTATATATTTT
TRBJ2-1 | NA | TRBD1 | TRBV2 | CASSQDRSSYNEQFF | TGTGCCAGCAGTCAGGACAGGAGCTCCTACAATGAGCAGTTCTTC
TRBJ2-7 | many | NA | TRBV12-3/TRBV12-4 | CASSLRRGDYEQYF | TGTGCCAGCAGTTTGCGCAGGGGGGACTACGAGCAGTACTTC
TRBJ2-1 | many | NA | TRBV12-3/TRBV12-4 | CATDLWGSSYNEQFF | TGTGCCACCGACCTATGGGGTAGCTCCTACAATGAGCAGTTCTTC
TRBJ2-7 | few | TRBD2 | TRBV7-9 | CASSSGGDIYEQYF | TGTGCCAGCAGCTCCGGGGGGGATATCTACGAGCAGTACTTC
TRBJ2-2 | many | TRBD1 | TRBV29-1 | CSAGTGNTGELFF | TGCAGCGCCGGGACAGGGAACACCGGGGAGCTGTTTTTT